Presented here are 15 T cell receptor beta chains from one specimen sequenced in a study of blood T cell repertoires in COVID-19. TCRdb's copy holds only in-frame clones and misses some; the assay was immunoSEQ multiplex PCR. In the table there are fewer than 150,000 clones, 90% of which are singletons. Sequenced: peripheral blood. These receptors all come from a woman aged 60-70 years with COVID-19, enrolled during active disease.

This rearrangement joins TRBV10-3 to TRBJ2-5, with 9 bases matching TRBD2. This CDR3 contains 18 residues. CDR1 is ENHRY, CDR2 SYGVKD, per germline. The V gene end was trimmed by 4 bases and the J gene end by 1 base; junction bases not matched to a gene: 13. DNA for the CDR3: TGTGCCATCAGTGGAAAAGGGAGCGGGGGGACGGTCCAAGAGACCCAGTACTTC. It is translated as CAISGKGSGGTVQETQYF.

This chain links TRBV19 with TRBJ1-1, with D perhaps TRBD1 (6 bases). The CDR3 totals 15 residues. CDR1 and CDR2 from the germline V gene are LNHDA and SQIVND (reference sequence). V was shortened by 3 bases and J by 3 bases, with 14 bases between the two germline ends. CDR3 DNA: TGTGCCAGTAGTATTGGAACAGGGCTCTACACTGAAGCTTTCTTT. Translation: CASSIGTGLYTEAFF.

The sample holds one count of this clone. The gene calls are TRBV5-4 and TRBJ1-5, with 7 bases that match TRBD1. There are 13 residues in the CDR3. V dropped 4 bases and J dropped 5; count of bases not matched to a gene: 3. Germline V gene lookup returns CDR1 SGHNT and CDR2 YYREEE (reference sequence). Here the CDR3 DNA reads TGTGCCAGCAGCCGACAGGGAGATCAGCCCCAGCATTTT. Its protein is CASSRQGDQPQHF.

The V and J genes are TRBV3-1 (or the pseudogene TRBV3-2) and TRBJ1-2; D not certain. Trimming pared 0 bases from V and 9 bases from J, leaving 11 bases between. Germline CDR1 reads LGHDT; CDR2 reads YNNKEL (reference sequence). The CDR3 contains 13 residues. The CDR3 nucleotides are TGTGCCAGCAGCCAAGATCGGAGCCCTCGCTACACCTTC. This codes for CASSQDRSPRYTF.

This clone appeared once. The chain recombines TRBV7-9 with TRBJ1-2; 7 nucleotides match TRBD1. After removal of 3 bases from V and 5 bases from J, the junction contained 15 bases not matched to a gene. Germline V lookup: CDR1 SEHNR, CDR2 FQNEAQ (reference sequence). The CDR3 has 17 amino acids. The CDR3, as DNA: TGTGCCAGCAGCTTCCCTGACAGGGATTTGGTTGATTATGGCTACACCTTC. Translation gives CASSFPDRDLVDYGYTF. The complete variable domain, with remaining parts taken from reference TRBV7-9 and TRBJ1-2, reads DTGVSQNPRHKITKRGQNVTFRCDPISEHNRLYWYRQTLGQGPEFLTYFQNEAQLEKSRLLSDRFSAERPKGSFSTLEIQRTEQGDSAMYLCASSFPDRDLVDYGYTFGSGTRLTVV.

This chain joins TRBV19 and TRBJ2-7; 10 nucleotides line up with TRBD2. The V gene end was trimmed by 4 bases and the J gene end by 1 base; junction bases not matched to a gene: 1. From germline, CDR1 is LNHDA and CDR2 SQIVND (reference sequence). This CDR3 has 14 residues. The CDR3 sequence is CASSKTSGSYEQYF. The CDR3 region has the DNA TGTGCCAGTAGTAAGACTAGCGGGTCCTACGAGCAGTACTTC.

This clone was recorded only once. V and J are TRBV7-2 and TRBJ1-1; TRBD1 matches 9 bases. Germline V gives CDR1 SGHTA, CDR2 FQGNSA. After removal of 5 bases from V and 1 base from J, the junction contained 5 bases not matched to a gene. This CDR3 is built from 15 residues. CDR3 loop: CASSPLTGGNTEAFF. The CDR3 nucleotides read TGTGCCAGCAGCCCCTTGACAGGGGGGAACACTGAAGCTTTCTTT.

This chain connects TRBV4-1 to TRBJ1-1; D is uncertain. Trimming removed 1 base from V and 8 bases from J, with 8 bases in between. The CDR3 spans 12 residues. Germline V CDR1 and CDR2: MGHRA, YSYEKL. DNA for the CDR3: TGCGCCAGCAGCCAAGGAGGGTTGGAAGCTTTCTTT. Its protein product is CASSQGGLEAFF.

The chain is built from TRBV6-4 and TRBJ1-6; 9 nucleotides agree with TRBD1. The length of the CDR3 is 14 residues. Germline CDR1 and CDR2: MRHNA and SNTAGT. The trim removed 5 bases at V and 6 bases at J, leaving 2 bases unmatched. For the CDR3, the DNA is TGTGCCAGCAGTCTGGGACAGGGTAATTCACCCCTCCACTTT. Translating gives CASSLGQGNSPLHF.

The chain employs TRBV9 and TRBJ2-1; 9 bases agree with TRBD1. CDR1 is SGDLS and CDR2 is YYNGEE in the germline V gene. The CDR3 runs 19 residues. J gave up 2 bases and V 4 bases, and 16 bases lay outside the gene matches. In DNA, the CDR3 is TGTGCCAGCAGCCTCCGTCCCCTGGGGGGACAGGGCCCCTACAATGAGCAGTTCTTC. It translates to CASSLRPLGGQGPYNEQFF.

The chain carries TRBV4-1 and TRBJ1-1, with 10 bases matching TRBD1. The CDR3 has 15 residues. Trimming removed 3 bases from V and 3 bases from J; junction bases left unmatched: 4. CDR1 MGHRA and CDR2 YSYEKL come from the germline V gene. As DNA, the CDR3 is TGCGCCAGCAGCCAGGGGACAGGGGCTTACACTGAAGCTTTCTTT. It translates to CASSQGTGAYTEAFF.

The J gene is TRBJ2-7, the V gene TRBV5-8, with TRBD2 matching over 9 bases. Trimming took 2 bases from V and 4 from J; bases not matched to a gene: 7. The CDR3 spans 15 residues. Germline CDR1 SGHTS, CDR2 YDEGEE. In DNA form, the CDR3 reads TGTGCCAGCAGCTTAGGCGCGGGGGGGAGGTACGAGCAGTACTTC. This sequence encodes CASSLGAGGRYEQYF.

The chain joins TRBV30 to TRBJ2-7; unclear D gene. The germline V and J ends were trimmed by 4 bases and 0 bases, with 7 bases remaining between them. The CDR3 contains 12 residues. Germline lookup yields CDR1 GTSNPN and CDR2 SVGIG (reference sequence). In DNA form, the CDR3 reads TGTGCCTGGACCAGTTCCTCCTACGAGCAGTACTTC. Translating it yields CAWTSSSYEQYF.

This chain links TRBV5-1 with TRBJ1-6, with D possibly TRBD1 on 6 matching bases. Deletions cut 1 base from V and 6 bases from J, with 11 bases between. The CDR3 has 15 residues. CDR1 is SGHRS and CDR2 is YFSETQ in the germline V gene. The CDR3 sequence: CASSLTLQGNSPLHF. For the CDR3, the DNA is TGCGCCAGCAGCTTGACTTTACAGGGTAATTCACCCCTCCACTTT.

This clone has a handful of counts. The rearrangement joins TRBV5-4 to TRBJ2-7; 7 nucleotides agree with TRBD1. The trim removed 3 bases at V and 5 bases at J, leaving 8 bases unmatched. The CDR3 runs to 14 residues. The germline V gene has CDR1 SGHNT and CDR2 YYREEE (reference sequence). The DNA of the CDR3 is TGTGCCAGCAGCTGGAGTGGACAGGTCCACGAGCAGTACTTC. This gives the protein CASSWSGQVHEQYF.